Listed below are T cell receptor beta chains from one sample, sequenced in a study. TCRdb called the RT-PCR reads again in MiXCR, with one record for every CDR3 protein. The sample has more than 550,000 distinct CDR3 sequences; 14% are singletons. The sample consisted of memory CD4+ T cells from blood. The receptors were sampled from a female donor in good health, serving as a healthy control. Each CDR3 is given with its conserved first and last residue. D genes are given only for firm matches. Clone size is given for some rows only: seen once, a few or many times, or a class if the clone is expanded.

abundance,d_gene,j_gene,v_gene,CDR3aa,CDR3nt
NA,NA,TRBJ2-5,TRBV18,CASSPEIHLQETQYF,TGTGCCAGCTCACCAGAGATACACCTCCAAGAGACCCAGTACTTC
NA,TRBD2,TRBJ2-7,TRBV9,CASSVWPSGSTYEQYF,TGTGCCAGCAGCGTTTGGCCTAGCGGGAGTACCTACGAGCAGTACTTC
many,TRBD1,TRBJ2-1,TRBV7-3,CASSLGTGGGNEQFF,TGTGCCAGCAGCCTTGGGACAGGGGGGGGCAATGAGCAGTTCTTC
few,NA,TRBJ1-1,TRBV10-2,CASNSVPMNTEAFF,TGCGCCAGCAACTCGGTCCCAATGAACACTGAAGCTTTCTTT
NA,TRBD2,TRBJ2-1,TRBV5-1,CASSPQTSGSAYEQFF,TGCGCCAGCAGCCCTCAAACTAGCGGGAGTGCCTATGAGCAGTTCTTC
many,NA,TRBJ1-5,TRBV5-1,CASSLGGEGYQPQHF,TGCGCCAGCAGCCTGGGCGGGGAGGGATATCAGCCCCAGCATTTT
once,NA,TRBJ1-1,TRBV20-1,CSAIHYVHTEAFF,TGCAGTGCTATTCATTATGTTCACACTGAAGCTTTCTTT
NA,TRBD2,TRBJ2-5,TRBV27,CASRSSLAGGPVQYF,TGTGCCAGCAGATCCTCGCTAGCGGGAGGGCCCGTCCAGTACTTC
NA,NA,TRBJ2-7,TRBV20-1,CSAREAGPYSYEQYF,TGCAGTGCTAGAGAAGCGGGCCCGTACTCCTACGAGCAGTACTTC
few,NA,TRBJ2-3,TRBV20-1,CSARMSGTDTQYF,TGCAGTGCTAGGATGAGCGGCACAGATACGCAGTATTTT
NA,NA,TRBJ2-2,TRBV5-4,CASSLDGAAGELFF,TGTGCCAGCAGCCTGGACGGGGCGGCCGGGGAGCTGTTTTTT